The 32 T cell receptor beta chains below come from one sample, sequenced in a study of coeliac disease. Findings of the study overall: Control samples showed higher TRB and TRG clonality than intraepithelial and lamina propria samples in active celiac disease.

These receptors have no known antigen. Data came from immunoSEQ multiplex PCR; TCRdb stores just in-frame clones and leaves some out. The sample lists some 690 clones, roughly 65% seen once, with around an eighth in the top ten. Material for sequencing was intraepithelial lymphocytes from the gut. Receptors were obtained from a woman aged 25 to 39 with active celiac disease.

The chain links TRBV4-1 to TRBJ2-1; the match to TRBD2 covers 7 bases. The germline V gene has CDR1 MGHRA and CDR2 YSYEKL. The V and J ends lost 1 base and 5 bases, in that order; junction bases with no gene match: 11. The CDR3 length is 17 residues. The CDR3 DNA reads TGCGCCAGCAGCCAAGCCCCACCGCGGGAGCCCAACAATGAGCAGTTCTTC. This gives the protein CASSQAPPREPNNEQFF.

This clone has just a few counts. The chain is built from TRBV11-2 and TRBJ2-1; a weak D match, TRBD2 (5 bases). Germline V gives CDR1 SGHAT, CDR2 FQNNGV. The CDR3 runs to 17 residues. The V and J ends lost 5 bases and 8 bases respectively, with 25 bases between them. In nucleotides, the CDR3 is TGTGCCAGCAGCCGCCACCCATTAGTGTCACTAGTAGATGAGCAGTTCTTC. Protein: CASSRHPLVSLVDEQFF.

In this sample, this clone turned up a few times. V and J are TRBV7-6 and TRBJ1-1; D is perhaps TRBD1 (5 bases). The CDR3 consists of 19 residues. Germline-derived CDR1 and CDR2 are SGHVS and FNYEAQ. The germline V and J ends were trimmed by 4 bases and 0 bases, with 24 bases remaining between them. The CDR3 is CASSSPGAQATDLNTEAFF. CDR3 coding DNA: TGTGCCAGCAGCTCCCCTGGTGCACAGGCGACCGATTTGAACACTGAAGCTTTCTTT. Complete variable domain (other parts from reference TRBV7-6 and TRBJ1-1): GAGVSQSPRYKVTKRGQDVALRCDPISGHVSLYWYRQALGQGPEFLTYFNYEAQQDKSGLPNDRFSAERPEGSISTLTIQRTEQRDSAMYRCASSSPGAQATDLNTEAFFGQGTRLTVV.

The chain couples TRBV12-5 to TRBJ2-3; 7 bases line up with TRBD1. In germline, CDR1 is LGHNT, CDR2 FRNRAP. CDR3 size: 17 residues. Trimming took 4 bases from V and 2 from J; bases not matched to a gene: 12. The CDR3 DNA sequence: TGTGCTAGTGGTTCCCCATCCGGGACAGCTATCACAGATACGCAGTATTTT. It specifies CASGSPSGTAITDTQYF.

The chain is built from TRBV25-1 and TRBJ1-5; TRBD1 might be the D (6 bases). The CDR3 has 14 amino acids. V lost 6 bases and J 7 bases, leaving 16 bases between the germline ends. Germline lookup yields CDR1 MGHDK and CDR2 SYGVNS. Written as DNA, the CDR3 is TGTGCCAGCAGCCAATCAGGGGTGGGCCAGCCCCAGCATTTT. Its protein product is CASSQSGVGQPQHF.

This clone was counted only a few times. The rearrangement joins TRBV5-6 to TRBJ2-1, with a possible D match to TRBD2 (5 bases). The CDR3 contains 17 residues. The germline V gene has CDR1 SGHDT and CDR2 YYEEEE. Trimming pared 2 bases from V and 2 bases from J, leaving 17 bases between. The CDR3: CASSFGFGESPYNEQFF. The CDR3 coding sequence is TGTGCCAGCAGCTTCGGGTTCGGGGAGTCCCCCTACAATGAGCAGTTCTTC.

The chain couples TRBV6-5 to TRBJ1-1, with D possibly matching TRBD1 (5 bases). The CDR3 is made up of 11 amino acids. V was cut by 6 bases and J by 10 bases, with 12 bases left in between. CDR1 and CDR2 (germline): MNHEY, SVGAGI. CDR3 coding DNA: TGTGCCAGCAGAGCCCCCAGGGCAGCTTTCTTT. Residues: CASRAPRAAFF.

The CDR3 loop reads CASSPRGGVSLREQFF. The CDR3 nucleotides are TGTGCCAGCAGCCCCCGGGGCGGGGTGTCCCTCAGAGAGCAGTTCTTC. The chain combines TRBV13 with TRBJ2-1; D is possibly TRBD2 (6 bases). Trimming took 5 bases from V and 10 from J, leaving 24 bases between them. Looked up from germline, CDR1 is PRHDT and CDR2 is FYEKMQ (reference sequence). This CDR3 contains 16 residues.

This clone was counted only a few times. The chain uses TRBV7-8 and TRBJ1-5; 10 bases fit TRBD1. Trimming cost V 5 bases and J 0 bases; bases outside gene matches: 13. This CDR3 comprises 19 residues. From germline, CDR1 is SGHVS and CDR2 FQNEAQ. The CDR3 nucleotides read TGTGCCAGCAGCCGATCGGGACAGGGGCTAAGAATTAGCAATCAGCCCCAGCATTTT. Its translation is CASSRSGQGLRISNQPQHF.

V usage is TRBV9 and J usage is TRBJ2-7; D is ambiguous. This CDR3 contains 18 residues. Germline-derived CDR1 and CDR2 are SGDLS and YYNGEE. V was shortened by 5 bases and J by 0 bases, with 24 bases between the two germline ends. DNA for the CDR3: TGTGCCAGCAGAGCGAATTCCGGCTCCTTCAGATCCTCCTACGAGCAGTACTTC. It encodes CASRANSGSFRSSYEQYF.

The chain employs TRBV10-3 and TRBJ2-7, with 9 bases matching TRBD2. The CDR3 sequence is 14 residues long. The trim removed 7 bases at V and 6 bases at J, leaving 10 bases unmatched. Germline CDR1 reads ENHRY; CDR2 reads SYGVKD. The CDR3 reads CAIMRGGRAAEQYF. CDR3 DNA: TGTGCCATCATGAGGGGCGGGAGGGCCGCCGAGCAGTACTTC.

The V call is TRBV21-1, the J call TRBJ2-6; the table's TRBD1 call for D was not verified on the DNA. TRBV21-1 is recorded as a pseudogene. The CDR3 contains 17 residues. The CDR3 DNA reads TGTGCCAGCAGCACACAGGGGGCCCTCTCTGGGGCCAACGTCCTGACTTTC. Protein product: CASSTQGALSGANVLTF.

This clone has only a few counts. This chain joins TRBV9 and TRBJ1-1, with D unclear. V gave up 3 bases and J gave up 4 bases, with 16 bases separating them. The germline gives CDR1 SGDLS, CDR2 YYNGEE. The CDR3 has 15 residues. The CDR3 DNA reads as TGTGCCAGCAGCGCCTGGGAGGGCCCGGGCACTGAAGCTTTCTTT. Translated: CASSAWEGPGTEAFF. Variable domain in full (rest from reference TRBV9 and TRBJ1-1): DSGVTQTPKHLITATGQRVTLRCSPRSGDLSVYWYQQSLDQGLQFLIQYYNGEERAKGNILERFSAQQFPDLHSELNLSSLELGDSALYFCASSAWEGPGTEAFFGQGTRLTVV.

A few counts support this clone. CDR3 region: CAISERAVGKPGYGYTF. CDR3 coding DNA: TGTGCCATCAGTGAGAGGGCTGTCGGGAAACCAGGCTATGGCTACACCTTC. This chain uses TRBV10-3 with TRBJ1-2; D is unresolved. The V end lost 2 bases, the J end lost 4 bases, and 20 bases lay between the germline ends. The CDR3 runs 17 residues. Germline CDR1 is ENHRY and CDR2 is SYGVKD.

The J gene is TRBJ2-5, the V gene TRBV12-5; possibly TRBD1 for D (5 bases). The CDR3 has 16 residues. Germline V CDR1 and CDR2: LGHNT, FRNRAP. Trimming pared 7 bases from V and 3 bases from J, leaving 21 bases between. CDR3 coding DNA: TGTGCTAGTGCCATCCTACCCGGTTACAGGAAAGAGACCCAGTACTTC. Translated: CASAILPGYRKETQYF. Supplemented by reference TRBV12-5 and TRBJ2-5, the full variable domain reads DARVTQTPRHKVTEMGQEVTMRCQPILGHNTVFWYRQTMMQGLELLAYFRNRAPLDDSGMPKDRFSAEMPDATLATLKIQPSEPRDSAVYFCASAILPGYRKETQYFGPGTRLLVL.

V gene TRBV7-2 combines with J gene TRBJ1-5; TRBD1 agrees at 10 bases. Germline trimming cut 1 base from V and 2 bases from J; bases unmatched to any gene: 11. The germline V gene encodes CDR1 SGHTA and CDR2 FQGNSA. The CDR3 runs 19 residues. The CDR3 protein is CASSLVSWDRGRGNQPQHF. The CDR3 DNA is TGTGCCAGCAGCTTAGTGTCATGGGACAGGGGCCGGGGCAATCAGCCCCAGCATTTT.

The chain couples TRBV19 to TRBJ2-1; the match to TRBD2 covers 7 bases. The V and J ends lost 6 bases and 4 bases, in that order; junction bases with no gene match: 9. Germline lookup yields CDR1 LNHDA and CDR2 SQIVND (reference sequence). The CDR3 is 15 residues long. CDR3 residues: CASRRGGSAYNEQFF. The CDR3 bases are TGTGCCAGTAGACGGGGAGGGAGTGCTTACAATGAGCAGTTCTTC.

This chain joins TRBV12-5 and TRBJ2-7; D call uncertain. The CDR3 sequence is 15 residues long. The V gene's germline CDR1 is LGHNT and CDR2 FRNRAP. Trimming stripped 6 bases from V and 1 base from J, with 16 bases between. The CDR3 region has the DNA TGTGCTAGTGGGAGTTCAGGCCTAAGGTCCTACGAGCAGTACTTC. Its translation is CASGSSGLRSYEQYF.

This sequence joins TRBV2 and TRBJ2-7; a weak D match, TRBD1 (5 bases). CDR1 is SNHLY and CDR2 is FYNNEI in the germline V gene. Trimming cost V 0 bases and J 3 bases, with 9 bases left between them. This CDR3 has 14 residues. CDR3 DNA: TGTGCCAGCAGTGAAGCCGACAGTTACTACGAGCAGTACTTC. As protein: CASSEADSYYEQYF.

A few counts support this clone. The V and J genes are TRBV25-1 and TRBJ1-2; 9 nucleotides line up with TRBD1. CDR3 length: 16 amino acids. Germline V lookup: CDR1 MGHDK, CDR2 SYGVNS. V trimming: 6 bases; J trimming: 0 bases; junction bases outside the gene matches: 8. This chain's CDR3 is CASRDDGQGPNYGYTF. The CDR3, as DNA: TGTGCCAGCAGGGACGACGGACAGGGGCCTAACTATGGCTACACCTTC.

The chain recombines TRBV19 with TRBJ2-1; maybe TRBD2 (5 bases). This CDR3 spans 15 amino acids. Germline V CDR1 and CDR2: LNHDA, SQIVND (reference sequence). The V and J ends lost 5 bases and 0 bases respectively, with 11 bases between them. CDR3 DNA: TGTGCCAGTAGTCTGGGAGTAAGCTCCTACAATGAGCAGTTCTTC. This codes for CASSLGVSSYNEQFF.

The rearrangement joins TRBV9 to TRBJ2-1; 9 bases are a match to TRBD2. This CDR3 region has 15 residues. CDR1 and CDR2 (germline): SGDLS, YYNGEE. Trimming at V came to 0 bases and at J to 4 bases, leaving 2 bases not matched to a gene. The CDR3 DNA reads as TGTGCCAGCAGCGTAGCTAGCGGGGCTTACAATGAGCAGTTCTTC. Its translation: CASSVASGAYNEQFF.

A few counts support this clone. This sequence joins TRBV5-6 and TRBJ1-2; D is possibly TRBD1 (5 bases). The V gene's germline CDR1 is SGHDT and CDR2 YYEEEE. The germline V and J ends were trimmed by 0 bases and 4 bases, with 16 bases remaining between them. The CDR3 sequence is 16 residues long. The CDR3: CASSLGAGRTSYGYTF. The DNA for the CDR3 is TGTGCCAGCAGCTTGGGGGCAGGGCGGACGAGCTATGGCTACACCTTC.

The rearrangement uses TRBV25-1 and TRBJ1-4, with a weak D call TRBD1 (6 bases). This CDR3 is built from 15 residues. The germline gives CDR1 MGHDK, CDR2 SYGVNS. Trimming removed 1 base from V and 2 bases from J, with 8 bases in between. This chain's CDR3 is CASSEWGHTNEKLFF. DNA for the CDR3: TGTGCCAGCAGTGAATGGGGACATACTAATGAAAAACTGTTTTTT.

This CDR3 reads CASSQGPGDRDTEAFF. The CDR3 DNA reads as TGCGCCAGCAGCCAAGGGCCCGGGGATAGGGACACTGAAGCTTTCTTT. The gene calls are TRBV4-1 and TRBJ1-1, with D uncertain. Germline-derived CDR1 and CDR2 are MGHRA and YSYEKL. Deletions cut 1 base from V and 3 bases from J, with 15 bases between. This CDR3 has 16 residues.

Concerning this clone: One end of the junction varies from germline; a read error may be responsible. The CDR3 here is CASSPMTGDLSIF. The CDR3 DNA sequence: TGTGCCAGCAGCCCCATGACAGGGGATTTATCAATCTTT. The rearrangement uses TRBV28 and TRBJ1-1; 8 bases line up with TRBD1. This CDR3 spans 13 amino acids. Germline assignment: CDR1 MDHEN and CDR2 SYDVKM. Variable domain in full (rest from reference TRBV28 and TRBJ1-1): DVKVTQSSRYLVKRTGEKVFLECVQDMDHENMFWYRQDPGLGLRLIYFSYDVKMKEKGDIPEGYSVSREKKERFSLILESASTNQTSMYLCASSPMTGDLSIFGQGTRLTVV.

The rearrangement links TRBV4-2 to TRBJ1-5; D remains unclear. Trimming took off 5 bases at V and 2 bases at J, with 10 bases between the two ends. The CDR3 is made up of 14 amino acids. Germline V gene lookup returns CDR1 LGHNA and CDR2 YNFKEQ. The CDR3 sequence: CASSWEVGNQPQHF. In DNA, the CDR3 is TGTGCCAGCAGCTGGGAGGTTGGCAATCAGCCCCAGCATTTT.

The chain couples TRBV30 to TRBJ1-5; tentatively, D is TRBD1 (6 bases). The V and J ends lost 0 bases and 7 bases respectively, with 10 bases between them. This CDR3 spans 13 amino acids. CDR1 GTSNPN and CDR2 SVGIG come from the germline V gene (reference sequence). Here the CDR3 DNA reads TGTGCCTGGAGTGTACAGGGTAGCCAGCCCCAGCATTTT. Its translation is CAWSVQGSQPQHF. Filled out from reference TRBV30 and TRBJ1-5, the complete variable domain reads SQTIHQWPATLVQPVGSPLSLECTVEGTSNPNLYWYRQAAGRGLQLLFYSVGIGQISSEVPQNLSASRPQDRQFILSSKKLLLSDSGFYLCAWSVQGSQPQHFGDGTRLSIL.

The V and J genes are TRBV13 and TRBJ1-2; D is ambiguous. Trimming removed 0 bases at V and 10 bases at J, with 18 bases between. Germline V CDR1 and CDR2: PRHDT, FYEKMQ (reference sequence). This CDR3 is 15 amino acids long. The DNA for the CDR3 is TGTGCCAGCAGCTTAGGAGGCGGCTTCCTAAGTGACTACACCTTC. It encodes CASSLGGGFLSDYTF.

The chain couples TRBV5-1 to TRBJ2-2; the match to TRBD1 covers 8 bases. After removal of 0 bases from V and 5 bases from J, the junction contained 9 bases not matched to a gene. Germline assignment: CDR1 SGHRS and CDR2 YFSETQ. The CDR3 is 17 residues long. The CDR3 DNA is TGCGCCAGCAGCTTGGCTGTGACAGGGGTCGGAACCGGGGAGCTGTTTTTT. Amino acid sequence: CASSLAVTGVGTGELFF.

This clone was seen only once. The chain has TRBV5-1 and TRBJ2-3; 7 positions match TRBD1. Per germline, CDR1 SGHRS and CDR2 YFSETQ. This CDR3 is 16 amino acids long. J lost 4 bases, V lost 2 bases, and 10 bases had no gene match. The CDR3 is CASSLWTGREPDTQYF. DNA for the CDR3: TGCGCCAGCAGCTTATGGACAGGTCGGGAACCAGATACGCAGTATTTT. The whole variable domain, filled in from reference TRBV5-1 and TRBJ2-3, reads KAGVTQTPRYLIKTRGQQVTLSCSPISGHRSVSWYQQTPGQGLQFLFEYFSETQRNKGNFPGRFSGRQFSNSRSEMNVSTLELGDSALYLCASSLWTGREPDTQYFGPGTRLTVL.

This clone was counted between two and nine times. V is TRBV13 and J is TRBJ2-5; 13 bases line up with TRBD2. This CDR3 spans 17 amino acids. With 5 bases clipped from V and 5 bases from J, the junction kept 11 bases outside the gene matches. Germline loops: CDR1 PRHDT, CDR2 FYEKMQ (reference sequence). The CDR3 nucleotides are TGTGCCAGCAGCCTTAGACTAGCGGGAGGCCCCGTGGAGACCCAGTACTTC. This translates into CASSLRLAGGPVETQYF.